Listed below are T cell receptor beta chains from one sample, sequenced in a study of T cell repertoires in cytomegalovirus infection. In TCRdb, the reads were re-called with MiXCR into one record per CDR3 protein. Here the sample spans 290,000 or so distinct CDR3 sequences, about a quarter being singletons. Material for sequencing was PBMCs. The source is a human donor in good health (CMV status not recorded). Some clones in this sample may be carry-over from other donors' samples. Each CDR3 is given with its conserved first and last residue.

j_call: TRBJ1-2; v_call: TRBV12-3/TRBV12-4; cdr3_aa: CASSSPGQGEYGYTF
j_call: TRBJ2-2; v_call: TRBV29-1; cdr3_aa: CSVEYTAAGELFF
j_call: TRBJ1-2; v_call: TRBV5-4; cdr3_aa: CASSPEVGGNYGYTF
j_call: TRBJ2-2; v_call: TRBV29-1; cdr3_aa: CSVVQGGTGELFF
j_call: TRBJ2-5; v_call: TRBV2; cdr3_aa: CASSESTRQGQETQYF
j_call: TRBJ1-1; v_call: TRBV20-1; cdr3_aa: CSARVGSTAWGSEAFF
j_call: TRBJ1-1; v_call: TRBV5-1; cdr3_aa: CASSLDPRGGPEAFF
j_call: TRBJ1-1; v_call: TRBV7-8; cdr3_aa: CASSPILGNTEAFF
j_call: TRBJ1-1; v_call: TRBV12-3/TRBV12-4; cdr3_aa: CASSPQEGAEAFF
j_call: TRBJ1-1; v_call: TRBV6-5; cdr3_aa: CASSWRQVGTEAFF